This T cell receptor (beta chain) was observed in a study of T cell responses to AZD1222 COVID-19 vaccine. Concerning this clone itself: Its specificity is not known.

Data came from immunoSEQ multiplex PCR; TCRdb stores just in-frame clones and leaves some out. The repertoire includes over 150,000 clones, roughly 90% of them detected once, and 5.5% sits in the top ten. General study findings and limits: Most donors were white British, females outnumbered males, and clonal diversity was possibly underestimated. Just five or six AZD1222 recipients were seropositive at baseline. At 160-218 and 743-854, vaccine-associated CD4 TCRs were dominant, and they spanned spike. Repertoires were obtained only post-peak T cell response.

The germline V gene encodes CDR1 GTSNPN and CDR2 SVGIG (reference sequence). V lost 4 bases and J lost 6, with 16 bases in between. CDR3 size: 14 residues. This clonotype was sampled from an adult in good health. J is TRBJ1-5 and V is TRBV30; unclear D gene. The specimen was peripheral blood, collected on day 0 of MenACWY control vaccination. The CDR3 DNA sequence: TGTGCCTGGACTCATACCTCGACGGGTCAGCCCCAGCATTTT. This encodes CAWTHTSTGQPQHF.